The 10 T cell receptor beta chains below all came from one sample that was sequenced in a study of cytomegalovirus exposure and HLA in healthy donors. With 60 Vbeta and 13 Jbeta primers, the PCR was carried out. Sequencing was performed with immunoSEQ multiplex PCR; in TCRdb, only in-frame clones are kept and a portion is missing. The table records more than 200,000 clones, 65% to 80% of them present only once. Sequencing used PBMCs. These receptors were obtained from a man aged 40-50 years in good health and CMV-seronegative.

On this clone itself: Other DNA sequences from this sample encode an identical CDR3 as well. This chain links TRBV28 with TRBJ1-5; a weak D match, TRBD1 (6 bases). Trimming shortened V by 5 bases and J by 4 bases, and 12 bases separated the two germline ends. Germline CDR1 and CDR2: MDHEN and SYDVKM. The CDR3 is made up of 14 amino acids. Here the CDR3 reads CASSRDRSNQPQHF. In DNA, the CDR3 is TGTGCCAGCAGTCGAGACAGGAGTAATCAGCCCCAGCATTTT.

The gene calls are TRBV27 and TRBJ2-7; 13 bases align to TRBD2. This CDR3 has 15 residues. With V trimmed by 5 bases and J by 7 bases, 8 bases remained unmatched. CDR1 MNHEY and CDR2 SMNVEV come from the germline V gene (reference sequence). The DNA for the CDR3 is TGTGCCAGCAGTCGTCCTCCGGGACTAGCGGGGGAGCAGTACTTC. Its translation: CASSRPPGLAGEQYF.

This clone has a handful of counts. CDR3 in DNA: TGTGCCAGTAGTCCTAGCGGACTGGGCAGTGGGTATGGCTACACCTTC. Residues: CASSPSGLGSGYGYTF. The V and J genes are TRBV19 and TRBJ1-2; no firm D call. The CDR3 runs to 16 residues. Trimming shortened V by 5 bases and J by 5 bases, and 21 bases separated the two germline ends. Germline CDR1 and CDR2: LNHDA and SQIVND (reference sequence).

This clone was observed once. The CDR3 sequence: CASSQGQADNEQFF. CDR3 coding DNA: TGCGCCAGCAGCCAAGGTCAAGCCGACAATGAGCAGTTCTTC. This chain uses TRBV4-1 with TRBJ2-1, with D unclear. This CDR3 is 14 amino acids long. V lost 1 base to trimming and J lost 5 bases, with 9 bases between them. Looked up from germline, CDR1 is MGHRA and CDR2 is YSYEKL.

This chain connects TRBV7-3 to TRBJ1-6, with 7 nucleotides matching TRBD1. After removal of 5 bases from V and 7 bases from J, the junction contained 11 bases not matched to a gene. The germline CDR1 and CDR2 sequences are SGHTA and FQGTGA. The CDR3 spans 16 residues. DNA for the CDR3: TGTGCCAGCAGCCCAGACCGACAGGGACCCAATTCACCCCTCCACTTT. As protein: CASSPDRQGPNSPLHF.

V is TRBV28 and J is TRBJ2-1; TRBD1 matches at 11 bases. This CDR3 comprises 16 residues. CDR1 and CDR2 from the germline V gene are MDHEN and SYDVKM. V lost 4 bases and J lost 4; bases outside the gene matches: 6. CDR3 sequence: CASSSDRGRFYNEQFF. The CDR3 bases are TGTGCCAGCAGTTCGGACAGGGGGCGATTTTACAATGAGCAGTTCTTC. The full variable domain, in which reference TRBV28 and TRBJ2-1 provide the parts outside the CDR3, is DVKVTQSSRYLVKRTGEKVFLECVQDMDHENMFWYRQDPGLGLRLIYFSYDVKMKEKGDIPEGYSVSREKKERFSLILESASTNQTSMYLCASSSDRGRFYNEQFFGPGTRLTVL.

The chain links TRBV29-1 to TRBJ2-2; D is unclear. Germline CDR1 reads SQVTM; CDR2 reads ANQGSEA. This CDR3 is built from 14 residues. V gave up 5 bases and J gave up 0 bases, with 10 bases separating them. The chain's CDR3 is CSVLVAANTGELFF. The CDR3 DNA reads as TGCAGCGTTCTTGTGGCGGCGAACACCGGGGAGCTGTTTTTT.

Notes on this clone: This same CDR3 is encoded by further DNA sequences in the sample. The chain recombines TRBV7-2 with TRBJ1-3; the D gene is possibly TRBD1 (5 bases). V lost 2 bases to trimming and J lost 0 bases, with 20 bases between them. In germline, CDR1 is SGHTA, CDR2 FQGNSA. The CDR3 covers 19 residues. The CDR3 DNA follows: TGTGCCAGCAGCTTATACGGAGGGGTAGGGATCGGCTCTGGAAACACCATATATTTT. Its translation is CASSLYGGVGIGSGNTIYF.

This clone came up a few times. J is TRBJ2-5 and V is TRBV4-1; weak D call: TRBD2 (5 bases). From germline, CDR1 is MGHRA and CDR2 YSYEKL. This CDR3 is 14 amino acids long. V was trimmed by 3 bases and J by 5 bases, leaving 13 bases between them. The CDR3: CASSHQIRGETQYF. The CDR3 nucleotides read TGCGCCAGCAGCCACCAGATAAGAGGGGAGACCCAGTACTTC.

V usage is TRBV30 and J usage is TRBJ2-1, with 10 positions matching TRBD2. Germline CDR1 GTSNPN, CDR2 SVGIG (reference sequence). This CDR3 is 13 amino acids long. Trimming removed 3 bases from V and 7 bases from J; junction bases left unmatched: 3. The CDR3 region has the DNA TGTGCCTGGAGGCTAGCGGGAGCGAATGAGCAGTTCTTC. Translated, it gives CAWRLAGANEQFF.